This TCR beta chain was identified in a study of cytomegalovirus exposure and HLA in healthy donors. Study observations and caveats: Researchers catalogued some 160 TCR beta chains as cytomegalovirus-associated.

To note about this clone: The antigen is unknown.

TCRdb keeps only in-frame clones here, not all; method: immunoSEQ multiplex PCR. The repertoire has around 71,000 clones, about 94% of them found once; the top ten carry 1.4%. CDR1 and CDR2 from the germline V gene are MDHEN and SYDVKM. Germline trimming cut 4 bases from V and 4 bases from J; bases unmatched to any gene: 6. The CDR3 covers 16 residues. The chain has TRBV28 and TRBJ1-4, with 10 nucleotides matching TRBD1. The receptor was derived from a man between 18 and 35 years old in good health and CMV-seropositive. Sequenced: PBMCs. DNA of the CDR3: TGTGCCAGCAGTTCGGGGACAGGGGTCTTTAATGAAAAACTGTTTTTT. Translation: CASSSGTGVFNEKLFF.